This T cell receptor (beta chain) came from a study of shared clonotypes between healthy human individuals. The overall study: The donor group consisted of a couple of women and a few men, aged 18 to 49.

Study findings and constraints: The diversity represented, both genetic and in exposure history, was limited by few donors.

This clone showed up just once. Its target is unknown. Only in-frame clones appear in the TCRdb table, and some are missing; sequencing was by immunoSEQ multiplex PCR. Among about 480,000 clones listed, 79% were seen once. The CDR3 runs 13 residues. V was trimmed by 3 bases and J by 1 base, leaving 7 bases between them. Germline V gene data show CDR1 as SGHNT and CDR2 as YENEEA. The sequenced sample consisted of PBMCs. This TCR derives from a woman aged 40 to 55 in good health. Some clones in this sample may be carry-over from other donors' samples. This chain uses TRBV11-3 with TRBJ2-7, with D maybe TRBD2 (5 bases). CDR3 bases: TGTGCCAGCAGCTTTGGCGGGTCCTACGAGCAGTACTTC. Its protein product is CASSFGGSYEQYF.